One and the same sample provided the 19 T cell receptor beta chains below, sequenced in a study of T cells in Graves' hyperthyroidism and ophthalmopathy (dated by TCRdb to the late 2010s). Libraries were constructed by multiplex PCR. Instrument on record: Illumina HiSeq 2000. TCR beta CDR3 regions were amplified from RNA transcripts. The first round of RT-PCR for the TCR CDR3 was performed with the HTBI primer set and the Qiagen OneStep RT-PCR kit. The public reads were quality trimmed at Q25 with fastp and then assembled into clones with MiXCR by TCRdb, keeping productive beta chains. CDR3 protein duplicates are merged, each entry listing the most common genes and DNA. For this sample the table gives more than 500,000 distinct CDR3 sequences, of which around 15% were detected only once. The ten largest account for 4% to 5.5% of the sample. The specimen was blood. The receptors stem from a woman aged 40 to 50 with Graves' ophthalmopathy.

This clonotype was picked up many times. V usage is TRBV7-9 and J usage is TRBJ2-7; D gene uncertain. Germline lookup yields CDR1 SEHNR and CDR2 FQNEAQ (reference sequence). The V and J ends lost 5 bases and 7 bases respectively, with 15 bases between them. The CDR3 loop spans 13 amino acids. The CDR3: CASSLRPGGEQYF. The CDR3 DNA is TGTGCCAGCAGCCTCCGCCCCGGTGGGGAGCAGTACTTC.

The J gene is TRBJ1-2, the V gene TRBV7-8, with D unclear. V was pared by 1 base and J by 8 bases, with 11 bases between. Germline V lookup: CDR1 SGHVS, CDR2 FQNEAQ. The CDR3 loop spans 13 amino acids. This CDR3 reads CASSLVFGKGYTF. Here the CDR3 DNA reads TGTGCCAGCAGCTTAGTTTTCGGGAAGGGCTACACCTTC. Variable domain in full (rest from reference TRBV7-8 and TRBJ1-2): GAGVSQSPRYKVAKRGQDVALRCDPISGHVSLFWYQQALGQGPEFLTYFQNEAQLDKSGLPSDRFFAERPEGSVSTLKIQRTQQEDSAVYLCASSLVFGKGYTFGSGTRLTVV.

This clonotype was seen repeatedly, ten times or more. The chain is built from TRBV6-1 and TRBJ1-2; D perhaps matches TRBD1 (5 bases). The V and J ends lost 6 bases and 5 bases respectively, with 16 bases between them. CDR1 MNHNS and CDR2 SASEGT come from the germline V gene. CDR3 length: 14 residues. In nucleotides, the CDR3 is TGTGCCAGCAGCCTCGGACACAGGACTTATGGCTACACCTTC. It specifies CASSLGHRTYGYTF.

This clonotype was observed many times. The V gene is TRBV7-2, the J gene TRBJ2-5, with TRBD2 matching 8 bases. The germline CDR1 and CDR2 sequences are SGHTA and FQGNSA. J was trimmed by 4 bases and V by 4 bases; bases with no gene match: 11. CDR3 length: 16 amino acids. In DNA form, the CDR3 reads TGTGCCAGCAGCTGGCGATCTGGTCGGGGGGGAGAGACCCAGTACTTC. Its translation: CASSWRSGRGGETQYF.

This clonotype was counted many times. This sequence joins TRBV6-1 and TRBJ1-5, with TRBD1 as a possible D gene (5 bases). Germline CDR1 reads MNHNS; CDR2 reads SASEGT. The CDR3 extends over 16 amino acids. V was clipped by 1 base and J by 2 bases, with 12 bases between them. CDR3 sequence (DNA): TGTGCCAGCAGTGAAGAGGCAGGGAGGGGCAATCAGCCCCAGCATTTT. Translating it yields CASSEEAGRGNQPQHF.

In this sample, this clonotype turned up many times. V gene TRBV30 combines with J gene TRBJ1-2, with D perhaps TRBD1 (5 bases). The CDR3 sequence is 15 residues long. Trimming left V 5 bases short and J 8 bases short, with 24 bases between. Germline V lookup: CDR1 GTSNPN, CDR2 SVGIG (reference sequence). CDR3 residues: CAWGIGLGTFRGYTF. CDR3 DNA sequence: TGTGCCTGGGGTATTGGCTTGGGGACCTTCCGAGGCTACACCTTC. Supplemented by reference TRBV30 and TRBJ1-2, the full variable domain reads SQTIHQWPATLVQPVGSPLSLECTVEGTSNPNLYWYRQAAGRGLQLLFYSVGIGQISSEVPQNLSASRPQDRQFILSSKKLLLSDSGFYLCAWGIGLGTFRGYTFGSGTRLTVV.

The genes are TRBV24-1 and TRBJ1-2, with 11 bases matching TRBD1. V trimming: 8 bases; J trimming: 6 bases; junction bases outside the gene matches: 7. This CDR3 region has 14 residues. CDR1 KGHDR and CDR2 SFDVKD come from the germline V gene. The CDR3, as DNA: TGTGCCACCACCTTGGACAGGGGGCCAAATGGCTACACCTTC. As protein: CATTLDRGPNGYTF.

The table lists this clonotype with a few counts. The chain links TRBV28 to TRBJ1-5; a weak D match, TRBD1 (6 bases). CDR1 is MDHEN and CDR2 is SYDVKM in the germline V gene. V lost 5 bases, J lost 0 bases, and 20 bases lay in between. CDR3 length: 18 amino acids. This CDR3 is CASSLYGTGTYSNQPQHF. CDR3 nucleotides: TGTGCCAGCAGTCTGTATGGTACAGGGACATATAGCAATCAGCCCCAGCATTTT. The full variable domain, its missing parts supplied by reference TRBV28 and TRBJ1-5, is DVKVTQSSRYLVKRTGEKVFLECVQDMDHENMFWYRQDPGLGLRLIYFSYDVKMKEKGDIPEGYSVSREKKERFSLILESASTNQTSMYLCASSLYGTGTYSNQPQHFGDGTRLSIL.

Turning to this clonotype: The CDR3 does not close with the conserved phenylalanine or tryptophan, likely indicating a read error. V is TRBV6-1 and J is TRBJ2-5; TRBD2 aligns across 12 bases. The CDR3 is made up of 15 amino acids. The V and J ends lost 7 bases and 4 bases, in that order; junction bases with no gene match: 7. Germline values: CDR1 MNHNS, CDR2 SASEGT. The CDR3 DNA reads TGTGCCAGCATTAAGCTAGCGGGAGGGCGAGAGACCCAGTACCTC. Amino acids: CASIKLAGGRETQYL.

This clonotype was seen ten or more times. The chain employs TRBV10-1 and TRBJ2-5; D possibly corresponds to TRBD1 (6 bases). Germline V lookup: CDR1 WNHNN, CDR2 SYGVQD (reference sequence). This CDR3 is built from 13 residues. V lost 4 bases, J lost 4 bases, and 10 bases lay in between. The CDR3 region is CASSGGRGETQYF. The CDR3, as DNA: TGCGCCAGCAGTGGGGGCAGGGGAGAGACCCAGTACTTC.

The chain is built from TRBV6-1 and TRBJ1-2; no reliable D call. Trimming left V 7 bases short and J 4 bases short, with 13 bases between. Germline loops: CDR1 MNHNS, CDR2 SASEGT. CDR3 length equals 13 residues. The CDR3 DNA sequence: TGTGCCAGCATGGACGGCACAATCTATGGCTACACCTTC. This codes for CASMDGTIYGYTF.

This clonotype was found many times. CDR3: CASGPNEHNYGYTF. The DNA for the CDR3 is TGTGCCAGCGGGCCAAACGAGCATAACTATGGCTACACCTTC. The rearrangement links TRBV6-1 to TRBJ1-2; D ambiguous. Trimming pared 8 bases from V and 1 base from J, leaving 14 bases between. CDR3 length equals 14 residues. Germline CDR1 is MNHNS and CDR2 is SASEGT.

This clonotype was found a few times. The genes are TRBV27 and TRBJ2-5; the match to TRBD2 covers 9 bases. Germline V gene data show CDR1 as MNHEY and CDR2 as SMNVEV (reference sequence). This CDR3 region has 15 residues. J lost 4 bases, V lost 3 bases, and 6 bases had no gene match. The CDR3 reads CASSFGREGPETQYF. The CDR3 DNA reads as TGTGCCAGCAGTTTCGGGCGGGAGGGCCCAGAGACCCAGTACTTC.

This clonotype was observed at least ten times. V usage is TRBV20-1 and J usage is TRBJ2-7, with D unclear. The CDR3 has 11 residues. V gave up 3 bases and J gave up 5 bases, with 8 bases separating them. Germline-derived CDR1 and CDR2 are DFQATT and SNEGSKA (reference sequence). In nucleotides, the CDR3 is TGCAGTGCTAGCACAGTGAACGAGCAGTACTTC. Residues: CSASTVNEQYF.

The V call is TRBV4-1, the J call TRBJ1-1; the match to TRBD1 covers 12 bases. CDR3 length equals 19 residues. With 1 base clipped from V and 2 bases from J, the junction kept 11 bases outside the gene matches. Germline V gives CDR1 MGHRA, CDR2 YSYEKL. The CDR3 reads CASSQAYSGTGGGNTEAFF. DNA of the CDR3: TGCGCCAGCAGCCAAGCTTACAGTGGGACAGGGGGCGGAAACACTGAAGCTTTCTTT.

This clonotype was observed a few times. The chain carries TRBV15 and TRBJ2-7; D not certain. Trimming left V 5 bases short and J 6 bases short, with 11 bases between. Germline values: CDR1 LNHNV, CDR2 YYDKDF (reference sequence). The CDR3 extends over 12 amino acids. This CDR3 reads CATSQAGREQYF. The CDR3 nucleotides read TGTGCCACCAGCCAGGCAGGTCGCGAGCAGTACTTC. The full variable domain, its missing parts supplied by reference TRBV15 and TRBJ2-7, is DAMVIQNPRYQVTQFGKPVTLSCSQTLNHNVMYWYQQKSSQAPKLLFHYYDKDFNNEADTPDNFQSRRPNTSFCFLDIRSPGLGDTAMYLCATSQAGREQYFGPGTRLTVT.

This clonotype was detected only a few times. The chain uses TRBV6-5 and TRBJ1-3; 7 bases agree with TRBD1. Germline assignment: CDR1 MNHEY and CDR2 SVGAGI. The CDR3 has 16 residues. With V trimmed by 0 bases and J by 4 bases, 6 bases remained unmatched. As DNA, the CDR3 is TGTGCCAGCAGTTACTCTACAGGGGCTGTCGGAAACACCATATATTTT. This gives the protein CASSYSTGAVGNTIYF.

In its sample, this clonotype was seen many times. The V gene is TRBV11-2, the J gene TRBJ1-1, with TRBD1 as a possible D gene (5 bases). This CDR3 is 17 amino acids long. Germline assignment: CDR1 SGHAT and CDR2 FQNNGV. V gave up 4 bases and J gave up 1 base, with 19 bases separating them. The CDR3 nucleotides read TGTGCCAGCAGCTGGGGGACTCGGTGGACTCCGAACACTGAAGCTTTCTTT. As protein: CASSWGTRWTPNTEAFF.

This clonotype has at least ten counts. The chain has TRBV5-1 and TRBJ2-2; tentatively, D is TRBD1 (5 bases). The CDR3 loop spans 15 amino acids. The germline gives CDR1 SGHRS, CDR2 YFSETQ. V lost 2 bases and J lost 7, with 15 bases in between. The CDR3 protein is CASSFSREFSGELFF. CDR3 nucleotide sequence: TGCGCCAGCAGCTTTAGCAGGGAATTCAGCGGGGAGCTGTTTTTT.